What follows are 10 T cell receptor beta chains derived from one specimen sequenced in a study of T cell repertoires in cytomegalovirus infection. Via MiXCR, TCRdb re-called the reads, giving one row per CDR3 protein. This sample has around 750,000 distinct CDR3 sequences; about 30% occur once, and the top ten carry 9.5% to 15%. These receptors have no known antigen. Here the sequenced sample was cultured CD8+ T cells from PBMCs, taken from culture after CMV antigen stimulation. All receptors come from a human donor in good health (CMV status not recorded). Some clones in this sample may be carry-over from other donors' samples.

This chain uses TRBV12-5 with TRBJ2-5, with a tentative D call TRBD1 (5 bases). Germline V gives CDR1 LGHNT, CDR2 FRNRAP. The CDR3 has 15 amino acids. V was pared by 5 bases and J by 2 bases, with 15 bases between. The CDR3 region is CASGTLGQEQETQYF. The CDR3 region has the DNA TGTGCTAGTGGTACCCTCGGACAAGAACAAGAGACCCAGTACTTC.

The CDR3 DNA sequence: TGTGCCAGCAGCCGTACAGGGGGCGCGCACATTCAGTACTTC. Amino acid sequence: CASSRTGGAHIQYF. The V gene is TRBV7-9, the J gene TRBJ2-4; 9 positions agree with TRBD1. The trim removed 5 bases at V and 8 bases at J, leaving 7 bases unmatched. Germline CDR1 SEHNR, CDR2 FQNEAQ (reference sequence). This CDR3 has 14 amino acids.

Regarding this clonotype: The junction and the germline gene differ at one end; a read error may be behind it. The chain is built from TRBV7-9 and TRBJ1-2; 8 positions agree with TRBD1. The CDR3 runs 14 residues. CDR1 SEHNR and CDR2 FQNEAQ come from the germline V gene (reference sequence). In DNA form, the CDR3 reads TGTGCCAACAGCTTAGGCAGGGGGCTGTCTGGCTACACCTTC. It yields the protein CANSLGRGLSGYTF.

The V and J genes are TRBV6-5 and TRBJ1-2; unclear D gene. This CDR3 is 14 amino acids long. CDR1 is MNHEY and CDR2 is SVGAGI in the germline V gene. V lost 6 bases, J lost 6 bases, and 17 bases lay in between. CDR3 nucleotide sequence: TGTGCCAGCAGGGGAGGGCAGCCCGGGAATGGCTACACCTTC. Its translation is CASRGGQPGNGYTF.

The chain employs TRBV12-3 or TRBV12-4 and TRBJ2-5, with D perhaps TRBD2 (5 bases). This CDR3 is 14 amino acids long. Trimming left V 6 bases short and J 5 bases short, with 16 bases between. Here the CDR3 reads CASSPPHRGETQYF. The CDR3 nucleotides are TGTGCCAGCAGCCCACCGCACCGCGGGGAGACCCAGTACTTC.

This clonotype came up many times. The CDR3 sequence: CASSPTETSTDTQYF. The CDR3 coding sequence is TGTGCCAGCAGCCCGACAGAGACCTCCACAGATACGCAGTATTTT. V and J are TRBV7-6 and TRBJ2-3, with D tentatively TRBD1 (5 bases). This CDR3 has 15 residues. V lost 5 bases and J 2 bases, leaving 14 bases between the germline ends. Germline V CDR1 and CDR2: SGHVS, FNYEAQ.

The V and J genes are TRBV6-5 and TRBJ2-7; unclear D gene. V dropped 2 bases and J dropped 2 bases, with 10 bases sitting between them. The CDR3 is 14 residues long. Germline assignment: CDR1 MNHEY and CDR2 SVGAGI. The CDR3 DNA reads TGTGCCAGCAGTTACGGGAACAGTCCCTACGAGCAGTACTTC. This gives the protein CASSYGNSPYEQYF.

This clonotype has just one count. The junction differs from germline at one of its ends, possibly a read error. The chain uses TRBV27 and TRBJ1-6, with TRBD1 identical over 12 bases. The CDR3 contains 15 residues. Germline-derived CDR1 and CDR2 are MNHEY and SMNVEV (reference sequence). The CDR3 loop is CVSSTTGTGGSPLHF. The CDR3 DNA follows: TGTGTCAGCAGTACAACCGGGACAGGGGGCTCACCCCTCCACTTT.

The chain couples TRBV4-1 to TRBJ2-3; 7 bases agree with TRBD2. V lost 4 bases, J lost 0 bases, and 4 bases stayed unmatched. There are 15 residues in the CDR3. In germline, CDR1 is MGHRA, CDR2 YSYEKL. The CDR3 DNA reads as TGCGCCAGCAGCCGGAGCGGGGTTAGCACAGATACGCAGTATTTT. Translating gives CASSRSGVSTDTQYF.

This clonotype was counted a few times. The genes are TRBV4-1 and TRBJ1-1; tentatively, D is TRBD1 (5 bases). Between the trimmed V and J ends, which lost 3 bases and 6 bases, there was a span of 17 bases. Per germline, CDR1 MGHRA and CDR2 YSYEKL. The CDR3 has 15 residues. The CDR3 spells CASSQNQGGYAEAFF. Here the CDR3 DNA reads TGCGCCAGCAGCCAGAATCAGGGAGGATACGCTGAAGCTTTCTTT.